The text below deals with one T cell receptor beta chain. The CDR3 loop spans 16 amino acids. The germline V gene has CDR1 SGDLS and CDR2 YYNGEE. V dropped 4 bases and J dropped 0 bases, with 15 bases sitting between them. The source of the sample is a study of shared clonotypes between healthy human individuals. The table came from immunoSEQ multiplex PCR; TCRdb's copy has only in-frame clones and leaves some out. The data hold some 2 million clones, with 95% observed a single time. Sequencing input: naive CD4+ T cells sorted from blood. The sample's subset: CD45RA+ positively selected. The TCR was taken from a young man in good health. The chain is built from TRBV9 and TRBJ2-3; perhaps TRBD2 as D (6 bases). The CDR3 here is CASSPLGGTSTDTQYF. The CDR3 DNA reads TGTGCCAGCAGCCCACTCGGGGGAACTAGCACAGATACGCAGTATTTT.